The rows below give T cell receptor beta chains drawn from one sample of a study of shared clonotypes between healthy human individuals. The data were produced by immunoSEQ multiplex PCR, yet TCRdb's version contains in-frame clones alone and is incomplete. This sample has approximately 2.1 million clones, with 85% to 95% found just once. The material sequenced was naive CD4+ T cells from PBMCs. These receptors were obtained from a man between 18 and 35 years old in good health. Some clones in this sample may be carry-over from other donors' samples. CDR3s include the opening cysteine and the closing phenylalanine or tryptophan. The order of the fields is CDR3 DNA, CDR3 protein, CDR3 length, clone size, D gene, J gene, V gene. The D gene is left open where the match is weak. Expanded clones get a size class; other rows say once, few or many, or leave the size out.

CDR3 DNA: TGTGCCAGCAGCCCCCTCAGTGGGGACGCTGAAGCTTTCTTT; CDR3 protein: CASSPLSGDAEAFF; CDR3 length: 14; clone size: NA; D gene: NA; J gene: TRBJ1-1; V gene: TRBV7-3
CDR3 DNA: TGTGCCAGCAGCCATCCCCTTGGAGGTGGCGGGGAGCTGTTTTTT; CDR3 protein: CASSHPLGGGGELFF; CDR3 length: 15; clone size: NA; D gene: NA; J gene: TRBJ2-2; V gene: TRBV5-6
CDR3 DNA: TGTGCCAGCAGCTCCCGGACTAGCGGGAGGGATGAGCAGTTCTTC; CDR3 protein: CASSSRTSGRDEQFF; CDR3 length: 15; clone size: NA; D gene: TRBD2; J gene: TRBJ2-1; V gene: TRBV11-2
CDR3 DNA: TGCAGCGTTGAAGGGACACCGGGGGGAGCTTTCTTT; CDR3 protein: CSVEGTPGGAFF; CDR3 length: 12; clone size: once; D gene: NA; J gene: TRBJ1-1; V gene: TRBV29-1
CDR3 DNA: TGTGCCAGCAGCTTAGCGTCTAGCGGGAGATCTCTTGAGCAGTTCTTC; CDR3 protein: CASSLASSGRSLEQFF; CDR3 length: 16; clone size: NA; D gene: TRBD2; J gene: TRBJ2-1; V gene: TRBV7-2
CDR3 DNA: TGTGCCAGCAGCCCGGTACAGAGCACAGATACGCAGTATTTT; CDR3 protein: CASSPVQSTDTQYF; CDR3 length: 14; clone size: NA; D gene: NA; J gene: TRBJ2-3; V gene: TRBV14
CDR3 DNA: TGCGCCAGCAGCTTGGCCGCGGCACAAAACACCGGGGAGCTGTTTTTT; CDR3 protein: CASSLAAAQNTGELFF; CDR3 length: 16; clone size: NA; D gene: NA; J gene: TRBJ2-2; V gene: TRBV5-1
CDR3 DNA: TGCAGCGTTGGGGGCAGCCGAGGAGCCTACGAGCAGTACTTC; CDR3 protein: CSVGGSRGAYEQYF; CDR3 length: 14; clone size: NA; D gene: NA; J gene: TRBJ2-7; V gene: TRBV29-1
CDR3 DNA: TGTGCCAGCAGCTTGAGTATACGGGTCAACACCGGGGAGCTGTTTTTT; CDR3 protein: CASSLSIRVNTGELFF; CDR3 length: 16; clone size: NA; D gene: NA; J gene: TRBJ2-2; V gene: TRBV5-8
CDR3 DNA: TGTGCCAGCAGCGTAGTCCACCACACCGGTGAGCAGTTCTTC; CDR3 protein: CASSVVHHTGEQFF; CDR3 length: 14; clone size: few; D gene: NA; J gene: TRBJ2-1; V gene: TRBV9
CDR3 DNA: TGCGCCAGCAGCCCGTCGCGAGCTAACTATGGCTACACCTTC; CDR3 protein: CASSPSRANYGYTF; CDR3 length: 14; clone size: NA; D gene: NA; J gene: TRBJ1-2; V gene: TRBV4-1
CDR3 DNA: TGTGCCAGCAGCAGAATAGCGGGAGTCGGGAACAATGAGCAGTTCTTC; CDR3 protein: CASSRIAGVGNNEQFF; CDR3 length: 16; clone size: NA; D gene: TRBD2; J gene: TRBJ2-1; V gene: TRBV7-2
CDR3 DNA: TGTGCCAGCAGCTCGTTAGGCGGGTCCGCTAACTATGGCTACACCTTC; CDR3 protein: CASSSLGGSANYGYTF; CDR3 length: 16; clone size: once; D gene: NA; J gene: TRBJ1-2; V gene: TRBV5-4
CDR3 DNA: TGTGCCAGCAGCGTGCAGGATCCCTACACCGGGGAGCTGTTTTTT; CDR3 protein: CASSVQDPYTGELFF; CDR3 length: 15; clone size: NA; D gene: NA; J gene: TRBJ2-2; V gene: TRBV9